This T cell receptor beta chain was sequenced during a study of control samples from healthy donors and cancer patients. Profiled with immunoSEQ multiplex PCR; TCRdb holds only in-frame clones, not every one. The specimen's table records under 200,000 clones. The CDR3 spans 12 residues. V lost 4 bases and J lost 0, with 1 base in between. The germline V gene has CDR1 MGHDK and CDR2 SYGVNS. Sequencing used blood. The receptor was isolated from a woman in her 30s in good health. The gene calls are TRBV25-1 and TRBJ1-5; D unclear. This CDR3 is CASSGSNQPQHF. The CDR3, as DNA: TGTGCCAGCAGTGGTAGCAATCAGCCCCAGCATTTT.